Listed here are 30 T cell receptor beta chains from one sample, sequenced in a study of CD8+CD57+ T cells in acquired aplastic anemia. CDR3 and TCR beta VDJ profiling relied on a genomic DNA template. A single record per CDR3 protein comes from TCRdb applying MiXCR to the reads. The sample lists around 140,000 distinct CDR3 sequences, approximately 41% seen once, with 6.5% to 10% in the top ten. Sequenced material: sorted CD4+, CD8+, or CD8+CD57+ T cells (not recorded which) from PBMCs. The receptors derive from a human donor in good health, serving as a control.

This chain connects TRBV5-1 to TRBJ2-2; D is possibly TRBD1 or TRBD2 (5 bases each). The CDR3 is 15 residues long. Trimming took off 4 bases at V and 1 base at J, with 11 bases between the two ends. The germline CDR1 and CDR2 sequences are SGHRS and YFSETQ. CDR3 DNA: TGCGCCAGCAGCAGAGGGGTAGGGAACACCGGGGAGCTGTTTTTT. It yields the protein CASSRGVGNTGELFF.

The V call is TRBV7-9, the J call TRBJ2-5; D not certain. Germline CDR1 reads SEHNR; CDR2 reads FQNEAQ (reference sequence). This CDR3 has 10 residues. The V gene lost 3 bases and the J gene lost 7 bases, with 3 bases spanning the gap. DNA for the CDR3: TGTGCCAGCAGCTTGTGGACCCAGTACTTC. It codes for CASSLWTQYF. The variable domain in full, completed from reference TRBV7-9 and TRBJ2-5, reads DTGVSQNPRHKITKRGQNVTFRCDPISEHNRLYWYRQTLGQGPEFLTYFQNEAQLEKSRLLSDRFSAERPKGSFSTLEIQRTEQGDSAMYLCASSLWTQYFGPGTRLLVL.

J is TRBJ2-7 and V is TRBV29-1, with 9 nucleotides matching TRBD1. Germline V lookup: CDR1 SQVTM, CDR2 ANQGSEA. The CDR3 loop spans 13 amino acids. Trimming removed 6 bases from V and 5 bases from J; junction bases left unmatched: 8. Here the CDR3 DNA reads TGCAGCGTGGGGGACAGGGAGGACCACGAGCAGTACTTC. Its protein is CSVGDREDHEQYF.

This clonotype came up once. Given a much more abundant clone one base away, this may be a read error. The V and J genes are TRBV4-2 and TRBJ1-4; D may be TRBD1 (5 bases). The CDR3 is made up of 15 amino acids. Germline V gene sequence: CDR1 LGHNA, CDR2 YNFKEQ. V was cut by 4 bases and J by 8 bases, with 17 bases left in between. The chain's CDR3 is CASSPQGGASEKLFF. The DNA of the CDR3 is TGTGCCAGCAGCCCTCAGGGTGGGGCGAGCGAAAAACTGTTTTTT.

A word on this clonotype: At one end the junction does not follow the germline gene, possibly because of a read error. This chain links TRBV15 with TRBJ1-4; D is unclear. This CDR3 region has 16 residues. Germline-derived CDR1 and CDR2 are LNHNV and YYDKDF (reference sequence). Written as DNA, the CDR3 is TGTGCCACCAGCAGAGGTGGCAGTGCAACTAATGAAAAGCTGTTTTTT. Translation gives CATSRGGSATNEKLFF. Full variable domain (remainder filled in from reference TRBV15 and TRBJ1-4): DAMVIQNPRYQVTQFGKPVTLSCSQTLNHNVMYWYQQKSSQAPKLLFHYYDKDFNNEADTPDNFQSRRPNTSFCFLDIRSPGLGDTAMYLCATSRGGSATNEKLFFGSGTQLSVL.

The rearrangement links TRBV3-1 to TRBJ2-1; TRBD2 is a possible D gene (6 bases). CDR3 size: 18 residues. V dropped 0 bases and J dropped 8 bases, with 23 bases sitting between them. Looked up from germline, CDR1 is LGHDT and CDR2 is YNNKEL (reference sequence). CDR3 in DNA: TGTGCCAGCAGCCAAGACGGAGGGAGCTGGGGTCTTAGGGATGAGCAGTTCTTC. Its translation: CASSQDGGSWGLRDEQFF.

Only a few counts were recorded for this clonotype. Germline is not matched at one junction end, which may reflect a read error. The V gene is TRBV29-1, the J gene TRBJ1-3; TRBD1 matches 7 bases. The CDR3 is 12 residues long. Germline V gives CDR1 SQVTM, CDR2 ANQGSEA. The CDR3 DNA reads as TGCAGCGTTGGACAGGGTAGAAACACCGTATATTTT. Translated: CSVGQGRNTVYF.

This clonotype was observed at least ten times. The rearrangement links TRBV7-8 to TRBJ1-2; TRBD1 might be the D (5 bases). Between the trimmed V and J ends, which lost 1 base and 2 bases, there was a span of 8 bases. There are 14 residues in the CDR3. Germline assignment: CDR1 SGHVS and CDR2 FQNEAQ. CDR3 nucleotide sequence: TGTGCCAGCAGCTTAGAGGGACGGAACTATGGCTACACCTTC. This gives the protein CASSLEGRNYGYTF. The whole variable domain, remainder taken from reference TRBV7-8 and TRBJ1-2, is GAGVSQSPRYKVAKRGQDVALRCDPISGHVSLFWYQQALGQGPEFLTYFQNEAQLDKSGLPSDRFFAERPEGSVSTLKIQRTQQEDSAVYLCASSLEGRNYGYTFGSGTRLTVV.

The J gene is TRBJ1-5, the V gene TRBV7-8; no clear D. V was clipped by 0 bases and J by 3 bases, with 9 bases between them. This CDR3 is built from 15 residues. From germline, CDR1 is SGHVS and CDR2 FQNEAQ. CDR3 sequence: CASSLARQINQPQHF. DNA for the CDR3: TGTGCCAGCAGCTTAGCGAGGCAGATCAATCAGCCCCAGCATTTT. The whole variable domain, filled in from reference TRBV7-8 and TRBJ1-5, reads GAGVSQSPRYKVAKRGQDVALRCDPISGHVSLFWYQQALGQGPEFLTYFQNEAQLDKSGLPSDRFFAERPEGSVSTLKIQRTQQEDSAVYLCASSLARQINQPQHFGDGTRLSIL.

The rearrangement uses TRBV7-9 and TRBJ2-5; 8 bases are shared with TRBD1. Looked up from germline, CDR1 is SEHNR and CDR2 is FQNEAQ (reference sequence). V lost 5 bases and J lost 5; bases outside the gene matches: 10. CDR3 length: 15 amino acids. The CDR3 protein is CASSPRQGARETQYF. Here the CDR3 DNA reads TGTGCCAGCAGCCCACGGCAGGGGGCTCGGGAGACCCAGTACTTC.

The CDR3: CAIKYGGALGMNTEAFF. The DNA of the CDR3 is TGTGCCATTAAGTACGGAGGGGCGTTAGGTATGAACACTGAAGCTTTCTTT. The chain is built from TRBV10-3 and TRBJ1-1, with a weak D call TRBD1 (5 bases). In germline, CDR1 is ENHRY, CDR2 SYGVKD. This CDR3 comprises 17 residues. V lost 9 bases to trimming and J lost 0 bases, with 23 bases between them.

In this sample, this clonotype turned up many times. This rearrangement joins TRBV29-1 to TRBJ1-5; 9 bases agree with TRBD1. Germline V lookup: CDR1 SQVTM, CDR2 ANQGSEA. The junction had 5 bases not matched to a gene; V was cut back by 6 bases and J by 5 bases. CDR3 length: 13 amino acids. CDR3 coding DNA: TGCAGCGTCCGGGACAGGGAGTATCAGCCCCAGCATTTT. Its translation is CSVRDREYQPQHF.

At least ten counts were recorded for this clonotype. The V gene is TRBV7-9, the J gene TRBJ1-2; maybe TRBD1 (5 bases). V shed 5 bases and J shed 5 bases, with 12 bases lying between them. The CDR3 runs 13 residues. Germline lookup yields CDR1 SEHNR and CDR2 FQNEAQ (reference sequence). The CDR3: CASSRDLGYGYTF. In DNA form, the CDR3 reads TGTGCCAGCAGCCGGGACCTGGGGTATGGCTACACCTTC.

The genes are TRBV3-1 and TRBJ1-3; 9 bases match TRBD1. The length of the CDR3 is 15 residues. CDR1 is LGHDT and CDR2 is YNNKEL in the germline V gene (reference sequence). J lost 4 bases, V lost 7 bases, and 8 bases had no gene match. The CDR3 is CASTRQGGMGNTIYF. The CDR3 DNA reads TGTGCCAGCACTCGACAGGGGGGAATGGGAAACACCATATATTTT.

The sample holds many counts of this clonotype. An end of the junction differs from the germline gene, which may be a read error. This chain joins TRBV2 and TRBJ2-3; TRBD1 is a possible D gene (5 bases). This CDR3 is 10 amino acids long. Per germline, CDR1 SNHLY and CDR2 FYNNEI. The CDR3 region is CASSLVGASF. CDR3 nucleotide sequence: TGTGCCAGCAGTCTAGTTGGGGCTTCGTTT. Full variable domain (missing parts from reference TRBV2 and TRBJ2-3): EPEVTQTPSHQVTQMGQEVILRCVPISNHLYFYWYRQILGQKVEFLVSFYNNEISEKSEIFDDQFSVERPDGSNFTLKIRSTKLEDSAMYFCASSLVGASFGPGTRLTVL.

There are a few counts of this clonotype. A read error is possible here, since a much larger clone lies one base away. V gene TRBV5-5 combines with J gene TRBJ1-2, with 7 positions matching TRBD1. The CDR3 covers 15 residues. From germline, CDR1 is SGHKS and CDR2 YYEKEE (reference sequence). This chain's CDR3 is CAGSATTGFAYGYTF. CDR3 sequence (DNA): TGTGCCGGCAGCGCTACGACAGGGTTTGCCTATGGCTACACCTTC.

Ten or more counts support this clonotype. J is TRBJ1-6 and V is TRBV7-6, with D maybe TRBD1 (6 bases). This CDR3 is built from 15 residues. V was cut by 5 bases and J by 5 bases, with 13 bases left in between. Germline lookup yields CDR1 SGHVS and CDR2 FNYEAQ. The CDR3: CASSLGRTDNSPLHF. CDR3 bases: TGTGCCAGCAGCCTGGGCCGGACAGATAATTCACCCCTCCACTTT.

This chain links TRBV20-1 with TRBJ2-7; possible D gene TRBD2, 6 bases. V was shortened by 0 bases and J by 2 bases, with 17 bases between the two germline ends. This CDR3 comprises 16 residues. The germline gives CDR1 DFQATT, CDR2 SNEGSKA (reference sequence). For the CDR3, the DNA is TGCAGTGCTAGAGATGTGCTCCGGGGGAACACCTACGAGCAGTACTTC. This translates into CSARDVLRGNTYEQYF.

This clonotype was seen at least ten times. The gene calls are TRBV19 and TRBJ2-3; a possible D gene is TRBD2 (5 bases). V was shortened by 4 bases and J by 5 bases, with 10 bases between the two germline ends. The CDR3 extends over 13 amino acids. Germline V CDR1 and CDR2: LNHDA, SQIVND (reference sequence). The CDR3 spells CASSTGVRDTQYF. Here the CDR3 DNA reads TGTGCCAGTAGTACCGGGGTCAGAGATACGCAGTATTTT.

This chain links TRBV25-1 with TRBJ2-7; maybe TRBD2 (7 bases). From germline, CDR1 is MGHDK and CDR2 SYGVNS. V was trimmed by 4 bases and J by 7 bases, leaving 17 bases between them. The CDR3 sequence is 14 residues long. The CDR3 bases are TGTGCCAGCAGTGGGGGGGGCAGGGGCCGGGAGCAGTACTTC. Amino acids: CASSGGGRGREQYF.

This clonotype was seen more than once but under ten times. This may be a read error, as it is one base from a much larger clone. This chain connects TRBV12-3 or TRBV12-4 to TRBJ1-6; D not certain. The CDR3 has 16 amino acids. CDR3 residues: CVSSFSFLGDNSPLHF. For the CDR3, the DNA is TGTGTCAGCAGTTTCTCGTTCCTGGGAGATAATTCACCCCTCCACTTT.

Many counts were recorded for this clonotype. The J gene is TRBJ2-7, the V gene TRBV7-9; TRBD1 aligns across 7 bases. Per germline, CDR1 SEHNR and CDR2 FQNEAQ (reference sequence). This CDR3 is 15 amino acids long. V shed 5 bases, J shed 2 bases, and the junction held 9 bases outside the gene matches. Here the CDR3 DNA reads TGTGCCAGCAGCCCAGACAGGGTGTCAACCTACGAGCAGTACTTC. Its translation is CASSPDRVSTYEQYF. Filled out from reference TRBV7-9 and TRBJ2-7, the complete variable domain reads DTGVSQNPRHKITKRGQNVTFRCDPISEHNRLYWYRQTLGQGPEFLTYFQNEAQLEKSRLLSDRFSAERPKGSFSTLEIQRTEQGDSAMYLCASSPDRVSTYEQYFGPGTRLTVT.

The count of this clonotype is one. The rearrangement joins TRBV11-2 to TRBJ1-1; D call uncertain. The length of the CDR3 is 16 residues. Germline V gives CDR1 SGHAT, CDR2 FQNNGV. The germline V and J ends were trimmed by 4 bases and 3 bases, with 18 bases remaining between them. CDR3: CASSSSGVREYTEAFF. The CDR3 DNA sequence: TGTGCCAGCAGCTCCAGCGGTGTTAGGGAATACACTGAAGCTTTCTTT.

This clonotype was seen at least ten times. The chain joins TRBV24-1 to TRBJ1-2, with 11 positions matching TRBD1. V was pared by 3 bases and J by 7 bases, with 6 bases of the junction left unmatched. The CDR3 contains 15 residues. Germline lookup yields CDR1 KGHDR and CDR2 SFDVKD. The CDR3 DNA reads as TGTGCCACCAGTGATCCCGGGACAGGGGGTCGTGGCTACACCTTC. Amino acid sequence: CATSDPGTGGRGYTF.

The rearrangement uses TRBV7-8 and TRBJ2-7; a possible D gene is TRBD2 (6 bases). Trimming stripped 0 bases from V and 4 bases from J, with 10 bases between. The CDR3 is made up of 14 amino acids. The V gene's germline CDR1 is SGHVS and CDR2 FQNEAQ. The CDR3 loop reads CASSLAGGPYEQYV. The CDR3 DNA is TGTGCCAGCAGCTTAGCGGGAGGACCATACGAGCAGTACGTC.

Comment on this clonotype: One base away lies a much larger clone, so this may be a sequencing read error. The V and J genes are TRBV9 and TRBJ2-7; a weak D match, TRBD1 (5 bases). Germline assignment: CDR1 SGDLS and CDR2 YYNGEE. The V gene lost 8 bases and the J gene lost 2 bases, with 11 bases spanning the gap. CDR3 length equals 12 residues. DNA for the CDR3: TGTGCCAGGAGCCGGACAACCTACGAGCAGTACTTC. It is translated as CARSRTTYEQYF.

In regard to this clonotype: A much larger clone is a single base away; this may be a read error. DNA of the CDR3: TGTGCCAGCAGCTTGTACGGGGGGACCTACGAGCAGTACTTC. Amino acids: CASSLYGGTYEQYF. The chain links TRBV5-6 to TRBJ2-7; 7 nucleotides agree with TRBD2. J was trimmed by 2 bases and V by 1 base; bases with no gene match: 3. CDR1 SGHDT and CDR2 YYEEEE come from the germline V gene. The CDR3 covers 14 residues.

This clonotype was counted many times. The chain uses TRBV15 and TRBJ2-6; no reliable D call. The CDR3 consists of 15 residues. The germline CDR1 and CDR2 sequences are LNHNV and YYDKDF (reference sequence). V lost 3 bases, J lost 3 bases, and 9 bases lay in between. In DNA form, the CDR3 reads TGTGCCACCAGCAGCGACCGGATTGGGGCCAACGTCCTGACTTTC. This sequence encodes CATSSDRIGANVLTF.

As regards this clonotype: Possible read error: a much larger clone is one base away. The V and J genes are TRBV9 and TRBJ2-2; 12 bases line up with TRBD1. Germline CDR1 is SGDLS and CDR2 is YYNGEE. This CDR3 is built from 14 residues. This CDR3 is CASGGTGGTRELFF. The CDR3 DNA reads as TGTGCCAGCGGGGGGACAGGGGGCACCAGGGAGCTGTTTTTT.

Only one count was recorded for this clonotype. The CDR3 here is CSARGSAEGVLHF. The DNA for the CDR3 is TGCAGTGCTAGAGGCAGCGCCGAGGGGGTCCTCCACTTT. This sequence joins TRBV20-1 and TRBJ1-6; D may be TRBD1 (6 bases). CDR3 size: 13 residues. V lost 1 base and J lost 15, with 16 bases in between. The germline gives CDR1 DFQATT, CDR2 SNEGSKA (reference sequence).